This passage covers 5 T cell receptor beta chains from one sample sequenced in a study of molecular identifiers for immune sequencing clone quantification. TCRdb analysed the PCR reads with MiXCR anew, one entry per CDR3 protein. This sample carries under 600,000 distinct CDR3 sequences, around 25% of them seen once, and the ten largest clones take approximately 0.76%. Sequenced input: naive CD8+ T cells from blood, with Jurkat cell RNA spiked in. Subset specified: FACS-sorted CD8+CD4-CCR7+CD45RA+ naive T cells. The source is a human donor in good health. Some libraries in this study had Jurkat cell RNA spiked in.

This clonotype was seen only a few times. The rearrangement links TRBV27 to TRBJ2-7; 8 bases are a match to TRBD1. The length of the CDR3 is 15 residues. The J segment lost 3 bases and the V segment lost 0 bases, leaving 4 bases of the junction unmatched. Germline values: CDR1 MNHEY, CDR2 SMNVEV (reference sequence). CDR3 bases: TGTGCCAGCAGTTTATCCGGGACAGGTTACTACGAGCAGTACTTC. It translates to CASSLSGTGYYEQYF.

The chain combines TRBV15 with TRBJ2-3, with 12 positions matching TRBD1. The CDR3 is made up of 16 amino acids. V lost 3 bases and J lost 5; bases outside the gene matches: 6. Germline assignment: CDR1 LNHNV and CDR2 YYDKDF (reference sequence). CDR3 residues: CATSSPGQGAEDTQYF. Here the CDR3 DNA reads TGTGCCACCAGCAGCCCGGGACAGGGGGCAGAAGATACGCAGTATTTT.

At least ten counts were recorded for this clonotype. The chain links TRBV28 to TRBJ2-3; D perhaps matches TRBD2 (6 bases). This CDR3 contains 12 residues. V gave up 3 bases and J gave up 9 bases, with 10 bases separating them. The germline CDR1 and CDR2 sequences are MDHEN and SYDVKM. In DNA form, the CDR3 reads TGTGCCAGCAGTTTGGAGGGATTGACGCAGTATTTT. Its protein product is CASSLEGLTQYF. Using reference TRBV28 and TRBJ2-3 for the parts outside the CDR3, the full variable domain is DVKVTQSSRYLVKRTGEKVFLECVQDMDHENMFWYRQDPGLGLRLIYFSYDVKMKEKGDIPEGYSVSREKKERFSLILESASTNQTSMYLCASSLEGLTQYFGPGTRLTVL.

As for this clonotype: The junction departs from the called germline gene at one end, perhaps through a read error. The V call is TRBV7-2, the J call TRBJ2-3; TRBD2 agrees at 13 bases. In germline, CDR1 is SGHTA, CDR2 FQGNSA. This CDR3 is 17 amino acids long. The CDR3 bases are TGTGCCAGCAGCATGGGACTAGCGGGAACTAGCACAGATGCGCAGTATTTT. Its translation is CASSMGLAGTSTDAQYF.

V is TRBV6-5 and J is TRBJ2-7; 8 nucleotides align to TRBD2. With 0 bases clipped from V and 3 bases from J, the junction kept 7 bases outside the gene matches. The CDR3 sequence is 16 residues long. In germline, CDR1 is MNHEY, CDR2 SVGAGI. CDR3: CASSYSSREAHYEQYF. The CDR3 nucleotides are TGTGCCAGCAGTTACTCCTCGCGGGAGGCCCACTACGAGCAGTACTTC.